Each of the 2 T cell receptor beta chains below was sequenced from the same sample in a study of T cell responses to AZD1222 COVID-19 vaccine. Only in-frame clones appear in the TCRdb table, and some are missing; sequencing was by immunoSEQ multiplex PCR. The sample shows about 78,000 clones, approximately 86% of them seen only once. The sample in question was peripheral blood, obtained on day 0 of AZD1222 vaccination. The source of these receptors is an adult in good health.

The J gene is TRBJ2-3, the V gene TRBV9; D remains unclear. Looked up from germline, CDR1 is SGDLS and CDR2 is YYNGEE. Trimming cost V 0 bases and J 0 bases, with 5 bases left between them. The CDR3 covers 14 residues. The CDR3 coding sequence is TGTGCCAGCAGCGTAGGGGTCAGCACAGATACGCAGTATTTT. Translation gives CASSVGVSTDTQYF.

This clone appeared once. The V call is TRBV7-2, the J call TRBJ2-5; 9 bases line up with TRBD1. This CDR3 comprises 16 residues. Germline V lookup: CDR1 SGHTA, CDR2 FQGNSA. Unmatched junction bases numbered 8, after V lost 0 bases and J lost 6 bases. The CDR3 is CASSLAAGTGRKTQYF. For the CDR3, the DNA is TGTGCCAGCAGCTTAGCCGCCGGGACAGGGAGAAAGACCCAGTACTTC. The whole variable domain, filled in from reference TRBV7-2 and TRBJ2-5, reads GAGVSQSPSNKVTEKGKDVELRCDPISGHTALYWYRQSLGQGLEFLIYFQGNSAPDKSGLPSDRFSAERTGGSVSTLTIQRTQQEDSAVYLCASSLAAGTGRKTQYFGPGTRLLVL.